Only one count was recorded for the clone carrying this TCR beta chain. A junction end diverges from the germline sequence, so it may reflect a read error. Original analysis: Estimated nucleated cell counts came from reference gene primer amplification. Data came from immunoSEQ multiplex PCR; TCRdb stores just in-frame clones and leaves some out. From that table come the V and J calls and clone size; the DNA was used to work out D and trimming. The table lists 200,000 to 250,000 clones, 86% of them singletons. The data were taken from a study of blood T cell repertoires in COVID-19. This CDR3 contains 13 residues.

Sequenced material: PBMCs or T cells enriched from blood (not recorded which). V is TRBV12-3 or TRBV12-4 and J is TRBJ2-7; no definite D call. This receptor was identified in a woman in her thirties or forties with acute COVID-19. This CDR3 is CASSLAGSYEQYF. CDR3 bases: TGTGCCAGTAGTTTGGCAGGTAGTTACGAGCAGTACTTC.